This T cell receptor beta chain emerged from a study of blood T cell repertoires in COVID-19. Turning to the study itself: Sites in the United States, Italy and Spain provided acute and convalescent COVID-19 samples. T cells, B-cell-depleted T cells, or PBMCs supplied cDNA or gDNA.

Original analysis: Estimation of nucleated cell counts relied on the amplification of reference gene primers. The protocol was immunoSEQ multiplex PCR, while the TCRdb copy is restricted to in-frame clones and leaves out a portion. That table supplies the V and J calls and clone size; D and trimming were determined from the DNA. This sample yields some 340,000 clones, of which roughly 85% are seen a single time; roughly 3.6% belongs to the top ten. Germline CDR1 and CDR2: LNHDA and SQIVND (reference sequence). V lost 8 bases to trimming and J lost 6 bases; unmatched junction nucleotides: 6. The CDR3 spans 13 residues.

Sequenced sample: peripheral blood. This chain joins TRBV19 and TRBJ2-1, with 8 bases identical to TRBD2. The receptor comes from a woman aged 18-29 years with acute or convalescent COVID-19. Here the CDR3 DNA reads TGTGCCAGTCAGCGGGGGCCCTCCAATGAGCAGTTCTTC. This gives the protein CASQRGPSNEQFF.